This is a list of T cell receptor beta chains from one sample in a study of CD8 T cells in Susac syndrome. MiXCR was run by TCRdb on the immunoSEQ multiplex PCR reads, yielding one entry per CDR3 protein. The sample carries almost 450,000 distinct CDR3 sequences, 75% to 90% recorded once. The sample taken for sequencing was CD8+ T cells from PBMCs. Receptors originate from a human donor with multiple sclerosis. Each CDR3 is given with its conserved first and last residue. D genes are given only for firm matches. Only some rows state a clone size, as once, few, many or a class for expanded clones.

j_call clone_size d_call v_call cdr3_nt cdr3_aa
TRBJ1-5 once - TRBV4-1 TGCGCCAGCAGCCAAGTGAGGTATCAGCCCCAGCATTTT CASSQVRYQPQHF
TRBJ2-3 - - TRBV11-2 TGTGCCAGCAGCTTTACGGTAGGGGCGCAGTATTTT CASSFTVGAQYF
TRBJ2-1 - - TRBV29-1 TGCAGCGTTGAAGAGAGAGAGCGGGCCCATAACAATGAGCAGTTCTTC CSVEERERAHNNEQFF
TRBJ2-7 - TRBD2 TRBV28 TGTGCCAGCAGTTCGTTAGCGGGATTCTACGAGCAGTACTTC CASSSLAGFYEQYF
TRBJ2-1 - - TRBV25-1 TGTGCCAGCAGTGAATTCGGCCAGAGATACAATGAGCAGTTCTTC CASSEFGQRYNEQFF
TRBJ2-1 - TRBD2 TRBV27 TGTGCCAGCAGCTGGCCGGGACTAGCGAACAATGAGCAGTTCTTC CASSWPGLANNEQFF
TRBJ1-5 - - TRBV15 TGTGCCACCAGCTACCCGGGGGATAGCAATCAGCCCCAGCATTTT CATSYPGDSNQPQHF
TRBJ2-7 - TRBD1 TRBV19 TGTGCCAGTAGTACTCCCGACAGGGCGGATCCCTACGAGCAGTACTTC CASSTPDRADPYEQYF
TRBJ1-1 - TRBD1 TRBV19 TGTGCCAGTAGAGTTTCGGGACAGGGGGAAGTTAACACTGAAGCTTTCTTT CASRVSGQGEVNTEAFF
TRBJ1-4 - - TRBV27 TGTGCCAGCCCCCTGGCAACTAATGAAAAACTGTTTTTT CASPLATNEKLFF
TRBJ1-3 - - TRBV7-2 TGTGCCAGCAGCTTATACTTGGAGCCGCCCTCTGGAAACACCATATATTTT CASSLYLEPPSGNTIYF
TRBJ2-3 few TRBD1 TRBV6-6 TGTGCCAGCAGTTATCCCGGACAGGGCGCAGATACGCAGTATTTT CASSYPGQGADTQYF
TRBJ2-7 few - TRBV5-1 TGCGCCAGCAGCTTGAAGGTTTGGTGGAAAGGGGCAAGCGAGCAGTACTTC CASSLKVWWKGASEQYF
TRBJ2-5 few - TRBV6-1 TGTGCCAGCGGGAAACAGGGGAGGGAGACCCAGTACTTC CASGKQGRETQYF
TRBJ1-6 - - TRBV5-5 TGTGCCAGCCGCTTACCGGGGAATTCACCCCTCCACTTT CASRLPGNSPLHF
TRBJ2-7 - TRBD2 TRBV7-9 TGTGCCAGCAGCCCTGAACCGGGAGGCGCCGTGGGTGAGCAGTACTTC CASSPEPGGAVGEQYF